This T cell receptor beta chain was profiled in a study of cytomegalovirus exposure and HLA in healthy donors. Looking at the study overall: An earlier analysis found around 120 million unique TCR beta sequences from about 190 million T cells. Early release data held 80 million to 100 million unique TCRs from HLA-typed donors.

The study's findings and limits: TCR beta sequences numbering roughly 16,000 were associated with HLA alleles at 0.05 false discovery rate in a later analysis.

This PCR relied on a set of 60 Vbeta primers and 13 Jbeta primers. Libraries were prepared by immunoSEQ multiplex PCR; TCRdb keeps only in-frame clonotypes and omits some of them. The table has 95,000 to 150,000 clones, about 85% seen once. As for this clone: Its antigen is not identified.

CDR1 is MNHEY, CDR2 SMNVEV, per germline (reference sequence). V was clipped by 3 bases and J by 4 bases; unmatched bases: 12. The CDR3 is 17 residues long. Material: PBMCs. The genes are TRBV27 and TRBJ1-2, with TRBD1 matching 9 bases. This TCR derives from a man between 18 and 29 years old in good health and CMV-seropositive. The CDR3, as DNA: TGTGCCAGCAGTTTCGGGACAGGGATTCACGCCTTCTATGGCTACACCTTC. The encoded protein is CASSFGTGIHAFYGYTF.